This TCR beta chain is from a study of T cells in Graves' hyperthyroidism and ophthalmopathy. Study-wide results and limits: In blood, most of the thyroid clonotypes expanded above 0.001 were also present.

This clonotype was counted ten times or more. Its cognate antigen is unknown. The germline V and J ends were trimmed by 2 bases and 8 bases, with 16 bases remaining between them. Germline CDR1 and CDR2: LGHDT and YNNKEL (reference sequence). This CDR3 comprises 16 residues. TCR beta CDR3 sequences were amplified from RNA transcripts. The HTBI primer set drove a first-round RT-PCR of the TCR CDR3. One entry per CDR3 protein results from TCRdb running MiXCR on the multiplex PCR reads. The table records over 500,000 distinct CDR3 sequences, roughly 15% of them present only once. With duration under 3 months, ophthalmopathy was active: Clinical Activity Score at least 3, NOSPECS at least 4.

The sample consisted of blood. The chain has TRBV3-1 and TRBJ1-6; TRBD1 might be the D (5 bases). The receptor was isolated from a woman between 18 and 30 years old with Graves' ophthalmopathy. CDR3 in amino acids: CASSQPPSGIDSPLHF. CDR3 nucleotides: TGTGCCAGCAGCCAACCTCCGTCAGGGATAGATTCACCCCTCCACTTT.